The present T cell receptor beta chain was sequenced within a study of blood T cell repertoires in COVID-19. Study-level information: The origin of the acute and convalescent COVID-19 samples was the United States, Italy and Spain. The cDNA or gDNA used as material had been derived from T cells, B-cell-depleted T cells, or PBMCs.

Germline V gives CDR1 MDHEN, CDR2 SYDVKM. V lost 7 bases and J 2 bases, leaving 10 bases between the germline ends. CDR3 length equals 13 residues. Study processing details: Reference gene primers were amplified, and this amplification served to estimate nucleated cell counts. TCRdb's copy holds only in-frame clones and misses some; the assay was immunoSEQ multiplex PCR. V and J calls and clone size are given by that table; D and trimming were obtained from the DNA. The sample has tens of thousands of clones; approximately 80% are singletons. The chain joins TRBV28 to TRBJ2-3; D possibly corresponds to TRBD2 (5 bases). Sequencing input: peripheral blood. The TCR originated in a man aged 55 to 69 with acute or convalescent COVID-19. DNA for the CDR3: TGTGCCAGCACGGAGGCGTTCACAGATACGCAGTATTTT. It specifies CASTEAFTDTQYF.